This entry features one T cell receptor (beta chain) sequence. The data stem from a study of OX40 agonist ivuxolimab in advanced cancers. Study background: Patients undergoing dose escalation presented with hepatocellular carcinoma, melanoma, renal cell or head and neck cancer.

The method was immunoSEQ multiplex PCR; TCRdb's version includes in-frame clones alone and lacks a portion of them. The table lists under 85,000 clones, around 84% of them singletons. The receptor was isolated from an adult with an advanced solid tumor such as melanoma, head and neck, liver or kidney cancer. Sequences were derived from CD4+ or CD8+ T cells sorted from blood, sampled in a trial of the OX40 agonist ivuxolimab.

CDR3 residues: CASTPWEGLHTGELFF. CDR3 nucleotides: TGTGCCAGTACCCCATGGGAGGGCCTCCACACCGGGGAGCTGTTTTTT. The chain couples TRBV19 to TRBJ2-2; 7 bases map to TRBD2. The V and J ends lost 7 bases and 3 bases, in that order; junction bases with no gene match: 11. Germline-derived CDR1 and CDR2 are LNHDA and SQIVND (reference sequence). The CDR3 loop spans 16 amino acids.